Listed here are 11 T cell receptor beta chains from one sample, sequenced in a study of blood T cells in healthy people across ages. The authors ran a second PCR of about 7 to 11 cycles using a sample-barcoded 5' primer and a J-beta primer mix. In TCRdb, the 5' RACE reads were re-called with MiXCR into one record per CDR3 protein. The table includes around 870,000 distinct CDR3 sequences, 29% detected once. The specimen was blood. The receptors were gathered from a woman over 75 in good health.

This clonotype was counted between two and nine times. The chain employs TRBV20-1 and TRBJ1-2, with 7 bases aligning to TRBD1. The CDR3 totals 16 residues. J was trimmed by 3 bases and V by 0 bases; bases with no gene match: 10. The germline CDR1 and CDR2 sequences are DFQATT and SNEGSKA (reference sequence). CDR3 sequence reads: CSARDGSRGTDYGYTF. The DNA of the CDR3 is TGCAGTGCTAGAGATGGGAGCAGGGGGACGGACTATGGCTACACCTTC.

Concerning this clonotype itself: This could be a read error, since a much larger clone is one nucleotide away. The chain employs TRBV5-1 and TRBJ2-4; 7 nucleotides agree with TRBD1. The J call may not be correct, given that the DNA end is closer to TRBJ2-7. The germline V gene has CDR1 SGHRS and CDR2 YFSETQ. The CDR3 is 16 amino acids. The CDR3: CANSLLGQPPTYEQYF. In nucleotides, the CDR3 is TGCGCCAACAGCTTGTTGGGACAGCCGCCTACCTACGAGCAGTACTTC.

The rearrangement links TRBV5-8 to TRBJ1-3, with a weak D call TRBD1 (6 bases). In germline, CDR1 is SGHTS, CDR2 YDEGEE. Trimming cost V 3 bases and J 4 bases, with 14 bases left between them. The CDR3 has 15 residues. DNA for the CDR3: TGTGCCAGCAGCTCGAGGACGGGGGGCGGAAACACCATATATTTT. This encodes CASSSRTGGGNTIYF. The entire variable domain, with the rest obtained from reference TRBV5-8 and TRBJ1-3, is as follows: EAGVTQSPTHLIKTRGQQATLRCSPISGHTSVYWYQQALGLGLQFLLWYDEGEERNRGNFPPRFSGRQFPNYSSELNVNALELEDSALYLCASSSRTGGGNTIYFGEGSWLTVV.

The chain combines TRBV7-9 with TRBJ1-1, with a possible D match to TRBD1 (6 bases). The V gene's germline CDR1 is SEHNR and CDR2 FQNEAQ (reference sequence). The CDR3 loop spans 15 amino acids. The V end was cut by 6 bases, the J end by 1 base, with 15 bases between. The CDR3 region is CASSPRGDWNTEAFF. Written as DNA, the CDR3 is TGTGCCAGCAGTCCTAGGGGGGATTGGAACACTGAAGCTTTCTTT.

As DNA, the CDR3 is TGTGCCAGCACAGAAAATTTGGGAAACACTGAAGCTTTCTTT. Residues: CASTENLGNTEAFF. This chain links TRBV2 with TRBJ1-1; no reliable D call. The CDR3 is made up of 14 amino acids. The germline V and J ends were trimmed by 7 bases and 2 bases, with 14 bases remaining between them. Germline V gene sequence: CDR1 SNHLY, CDR2 FYNNEI.

This clonotype was detected ten times or more. V and J are TRBV5-1 and TRBJ2-6; D is perhaps TRBD2 (5 bases). The CDR3 has 16 residues. V was cut by 2 bases and J by 0 bases, with 9 bases left in between. The germline gives CDR1 SGHRS, CDR2 YFSETQ. In nucleotides, the CDR3 is TGCGCCAGCAGCTTAACCGGGGACTCTGGGGCCAACGTCCTGACTTTC. Protein product: CASSLTGDSGANVLTF.

V gene TRBV20-1 combines with J gene TRBJ2-5; the match to TRBD2 covers 8 bases. V was pared by 6 bases and J by 11 bases, with 14 bases of the junction left unmatched. This CDR3 is built from 13 residues. The germline gives CDR1 DFQATT, CDR2 SNEGSKA (reference sequence). CDR3 amino acids: CSAHLGLGDEQYF. The CDR3 DNA reads as TGCAGTGCCCATTTGGGACTAGGAGATGAGCAGTACTTC.

This clonotype was detected many times. V usage is TRBV5-1 and J usage is TRBJ2-3; D not certain. V lost 0 bases and J lost 0, with 14 bases in between. CDR3 size: 17 residues. Per germline, CDR1 SGHRS and CDR2 YFSETQ. The CDR3 spells CASSLGFKVVSTDTQYF. The CDR3 bases are TGCGCCAGCAGCTTGGGGTTTAAGGTTGTGAGCACAGATACGCAGTATTTT.

This clonotype was observed many times. The chain links TRBV11-2 to TRBJ2-3; perhaps D is TRBD1 or TRBD2 (5 bases each). CDR3 length: 14 amino acids. Germline values: CDR1 SGHAT, CDR2 FQNNGV. V shed 8 bases and J shed 0 bases, with 12 bases lying between them. The CDR3 reads CASDRGRSTDTQYF. CDR3 nucleotide sequence: TGTGCCAGCGACCGGGGCCGAAGCACAGATACGCAGTATTTT.

The rearrangement uses TRBV6-6 and TRBJ2-2; weak D call: TRBD2 (6 bases). The germline V gene has CDR1 MNHNY and CDR2 SVGAGI (reference sequence). Deletions cut 6 bases from V and 7 bases from J, with 12 bases between. This CDR3 spans 13 amino acids. The CDR3 sequence is CASSTGTHGELFF. CDR3 coding DNA: TGTGCCAGCAGCACCGGGACTCACGGGGAGCTGTTTTTT.

The chain links TRBV7-3 to TRBJ2-1; D is unresolved. The CDR3 sequence is 13 residues long. Trimming cost V 1 base and J 9 bases, with 10 bases left between them. CDR1 SGHTA and CDR2 FQGTGA come from the germline V gene. The CDR3 reads CASSLMGMGEQFF. The CDR3 nucleotides are TGTGCCAGCAGCTTAATGGGGATGGGTGAGCAGTTCTTC.